This passage covers 27 T cell receptor beta chains from one sample sequenced in a study of blood T cells in healthy people across ages. The second PCR ran about 6 to 12 cycles with a sample-barcoded 5' primer and J-beta primers. MiXCR, run by TCRdb on the 5' RACE reads, gives a single entry per CDR3 protein. The sample has about 1.1 million distinct CDR3 sequences; roughly two fifths are singletons. Material for sequencing was blood. The receptors originated from a man between 18 and 29 years old in good health.

The V gene is TRBV12-3 or TRBV12-4, the J gene TRBJ2-3; D is perhaps TRBD1 (6 bases). V gave up 7 bases and J gave up 2 bases, with 19 bases separating them. The CDR3 runs to 16 residues. The CDR3 spells CASKSINREPTDTQYF. CDR3 sequence (DNA): TGTGCCAGCAAATCGATTAACAGGGAACCCACAGATACGCAGTATTTT.

The chain carries TRBV27 and TRBJ2-1; 14 nucleotides agree with TRBD2. In germline, CDR1 is MNHEY, CDR2 SMNVEV (reference sequence). The CDR3 has 16 residues. V trimming: 3 bases; J trimming: 7 bases; junction bases outside the gene matches: 5. The CDR3 bases are TGTGCCAGCAGTTTCCGACTAGCGGGGGGGCTAAATGAGCAGTTCTTC. Amino acid sequence: CASSFRLAGGLNEQFF.

This clonotype was seen a few times. This chain uses TRBV6-1 with TRBJ1-2; D is uncertain. Looked up from germline, CDR1 is MNHNS and CDR2 is SASEGT. Trimming took 5 bases from V and 4 from J, leaving 11 bases between them. CDR3 size: 13 residues. The CDR3 bases are TGTGCCAGCAGTATGGGAGTAGTCTATGGCTACACCTTC. It encodes CASSMGVVYGYTF.

This clonotype was seen a handful of times. The chain is built from TRBV27 and TRBJ2-4; 7 bases align to TRBD1. After removal of 6 bases from V and 2 bases from J, the junction contained 4 bases not matched to a gene. Germline CDR1 reads MNHEY; CDR2 reads SMNVEV (reference sequence). The CDR3 length is 14 residues. The CDR3 DNA is TGTGCCAGCAGGGCACAGGGGTCCAAAAACATTCAGTACTTC. Translation gives CASRAQGSKNIQYF.

V usage is TRBV9 and J usage is TRBJ2-3; D is undetermined. V was clipped by 0 bases and J by 0 bases, with 11 bases between them. Looked up from germline, CDR1 is SGDLS and CDR2 is YYNGEE. CDR3 size: 16 residues. CDR3 residues: CASSVDSSPSTDTQYF. The CDR3 DNA follows: TGTGCCAGCAGCGTAGACTCAAGCCCCAGCACAGATACGCAGTATTTT.

This clonotype was detected a few times. The chain couples TRBV4-3 to TRBJ1-5; possible D gene TRBD1, 6 bases. The germline V gene encodes CDR1 LGHNA and CDR2 YSLEER. V lost 4 bases and J lost 2, with 12 bases in between. CDR3 length: 15 amino acids. The CDR3 DNA is TGCGCCAGCAGCCCATGGGCAGGGGGCAATCAGCCCCAGCATTTT. It yields the protein CASSPWAGGNQPQHF.

The chain uses TRBV5-6 and TRBJ2-5; TRBD1 matches at 11 bases. Trimming cost V 5 bases and J 3 bases; bases outside gene matches: 6. The germline CDR1 and CDR2 sequences are SGHDT and YYEEEE. CDR3 length: 15 amino acids. Here the CDR3 reads CASSPDRGLEETQYF. CDR3 bases: TGTGCCAGCAGTCCGGACAGGGGGCTAGAAGAGACCCAGTACTTC.

The sample holds a few counts of this clonotype. The V gene is TRBV6-6, the J gene TRBJ2-3, with 8 nucleotides matching TRBD1. The germline CDR1 and CDR2 sequences are MNHNY and SVGAGI (reference sequence). The V segment lost 5 bases and the J segment 10 bases; nucleotides outside the gene matches: 8. There are 13 residues in the CDR3. The CDR3 nucleotides are TGTGCCAGCAGTGCTACAGGGGGGTTAGCGCAGTATTTT. This codes for CASSATGGLAQYF.

The CDR3 reads CASSLALSSTRGYTF. As DNA, the CDR3 is TGTGCCAGCAGCTTAGCGCTATCGTCGACGAGAGGCTACACCTTC. The chain is built from TRBV7-8 and TRBJ1-2; D unclear. The CDR3 extends over 15 amino acids. V was pared by 0 bases and J by 8 bases, with 16 bases between. The germline V gene has CDR1 SGHVS and CDR2 FQNEAQ.

The rearrangement uses TRBV12-3 or TRBV12-4 and TRBJ1-4; D unresolved. The CDR3 has 13 residues. The CDR3 nucleotides are TGTGCGATCAAGCCTGCAACTAATGAAAAACTGTTTTTT. Translation gives CAIKPATNEKLFF.

This clonotype was counted between two and nine times. The chain has TRBV6-2 or TRBV6-3 and TRBJ2-5; D unclear. Germline CDR1 reads MNHEY; CDR2 reads SVGEGT. CDR3 length: 11 residues. The ends were cut back, 5 bases at V and 11 bases at J, with 12 bases in the middle. Here the CDR3 DNA reads TGTGCCAGCAGTCCAAGGTTGGAGCAGTACTTC. Amino acids: CASSPRLEQYF.

This clonotype appeared a few times. The chain is built from TRBV6-5 and TRBJ1-4; D is possibly TRBD1 (5 bases). This CDR3 spans 18 amino acids. Germline CDR1 and CDR2: MNHEY and SVGAGI. V gave up 0 bases and J gave up 1 base, with 15 bases separating them. This chain's CDR3 is CASSYSRLGLGTNEKLFF. The CDR3 DNA reads TGTGCCAGCAGTTACTCGAGATTGGGGCTTGGAACTAATGAAAAACTGTTTTTT.

The V and J genes are TRBV5-1 and TRBJ2-1; D remains ambiguous. The DNA end is a closer match to TRBJ2-7, so the J assignment may be wrong. Looked up from germline, CDR1 is SGHRS and CDR2 is YFSETQ. This CDR3 is built from 16 residues. The CDR3 region is CASSLVGQYSYNEQYF. In DNA form, the CDR3 reads TGCGCCAGCAGCTTGGTAGGGCAATACTCCTACAATGAGCAGTACTTC.

The chain combines TRBV5-1 with TRBJ1-5; 8 bases align to TRBD1. J gave up 6 bases and V 3 bases, and 2 bases lay outside the gene matches. CDR1 is SGHRS, CDR2 YFSETQ, per germline. The CDR3 extends over 13 amino acids. The CDR3 sequence: CASSYRGSQPQHF. The DNA of the CDR3 is TGCGCCAGCAGCTACAGGGGGAGTCAGCCCCAGCATTTT.

CDR3 sequence: CASSLAGTGLYEQYF. CDR3 nucleotides: TGTGCCAGCAGCTTGGCCGGGACAGGGTTATACGAGCAGTACTTC. This rearrangement joins TRBV5-5 to TRBJ2-4; TRBD1 agrees at 9 bases. The J call may be incorrect, as the DNA end agrees better with TRBJ2-7. Per germline, CDR1 SGHKS and CDR2 YYEKEE (reference sequence). The CDR3 consists of 15 residues.

This clonotype showed up many times. The chain joins TRBV4-3 to TRBJ2-1; the match to TRBD2 covers 7 bases. Germline V gives CDR1 LGHNA, CDR2 YSLEER. V lost 0 bases and J lost 9; bases outside the gene matches: 5. The CDR3 contains 14 residues. CDR3 DNA sequence: TGCGCCAGCAGCCAAGATCGATCGGGGGGTGAGCAGTTCTTC. This encodes CASSQDRSGGEQFF.

This chain connects TRBV20-1 to TRBJ2-7, with TRBD2 matching over 7 bases. Trimming took 2 bases from V and 3 from J; bases not matched to a gene: 4. Germline CDR1 is DFQATT and CDR2 is SNEGSKA (reference sequence). The length of the CDR3 is 13 residues. The CDR3, as DNA: TGCAGTGCTAGATCCAGCGGGGACTACGAGCAGTACTTC. Translation: CSARSSGDYEQYF.

V gene TRBV5-6 combines with J gene TRBJ2-7, with a tentative D call TRBD2 (5 bases). The CDR3 sequence is 15 residues long. Germline V CDR1 and CDR2: SGHDT, YYEEEE. The V and J ends lost 0 bases and 7 bases respectively, with 17 bases between them. CDR3 bases: TGTGCCAGCAGCTTGGCGGGATCTACTTACAATGAGCAGTACTTC. Protein: CASSLAGSTYNEQYF.

This sequence joins TRBV12-3 or TRBV12-4 and TRBJ1-3; D gene uncertain. The CDR3 has 16 residues. V was shortened by 6 bases and J by 1 base, with 16 bases between the two germline ends. Here the CDR3 reads CASSSPVRTSGNTIYF. CDR3 DNA sequence: TGTGCCAGCAGCTCTCCTGTCAGGACTTCTGGAAACACCATATATTTT.

The CDR3 DNA sequence: TGCAGTGCTAGAGCTCACAGGGGGCCCACAGATACGCAGTATTTT. Protein: CSARAHRGPTDTQYF. The chain uses TRBV20-1 and TRBJ2-3; 9 nucleotides line up with TRBD1. Trimming cost V 1 base and J 2 bases; bases outside gene matches: 4. Per the germline V gene, CDR1 is DFQATT and CDR2 is SNEGSKA (reference sequence). The CDR3 extends over 15 amino acids.

The chain combines TRBV28 with TRBJ2-3, with a possible D match to TRBD1 (6 bases). The CDR3 contains 16 residues. Germline assignment: CDR1 MDHEN and CDR2 SYDVKM. Trimming removed 2 bases from V and 1 base from J, with 13 bases in between. Written as DNA, the CDR3 is TGTGCCAGCAGTTTAAAGTTGGGGGCTGGCACAGATACGCAGTATTTT. This translates into CASSLKLGAGTDTQYF.

This clonotype was seen a few times. This sequence joins TRBV15 and TRBJ2-1, with TRBD2 matching over 9 bases. In germline, CDR1 is LNHNV, CDR2 YYDKDF (reference sequence). This CDR3 contains 15 residues. V lost 7 bases and J lost 2; bases outside the gene matches: 6. The CDR3 DNA is TGTGCCACCAACCCGAGCGGGGGGCCCTACAATGAGCAGTTCTTC. This encodes CATNPSGGPYNEQFF.

In its sample, this clonotype was seen a few times. V usage is TRBV6-5 and J usage is TRBJ1-2, with 7 bases lining up with TRBD1. Germline loops: CDR1 MNHEY, CDR2 SVGAGI. There are 14 residues in the CDR3. V trimming: 4 bases; J trimming: 2 bases; junction bases outside the gene matches: 4. In nucleotides, the CDR3 is TGTGCCAGCAGTTCAGGGGGGCCCAACTATGGCTACACCTTC. It encodes CASSSGGPNYGYTF.

This clonotype was seen only a few times. The chain joins TRBV7-2 to TRBJ2-1; TRBD2 matches 12 bases. J was trimmed by 9 bases and V by 1 base; bases with no gene match: 7. Germline V gene sequence: CDR1 SGHTA, CDR2 FQGNSA. The CDR3 is 16 amino acids. CDR3 nucleotide sequence: TGTGCCAGCAGCTTAGTGGCTAGCGGGGGGGCGGCTGAGCAGTTCTTC. This translates into CASSLVASGGAAEQFF.

This sequence joins TRBV14 and TRBJ2-7; 7 positions match TRBD1. The CDR3 runs to 15 residues. V trimming: 4 bases; J trimming: 0 bases; junction bases outside the gene matches: 6. CDR1 SGHDN and CDR2 FVKESK come from the germline V gene. CDR3 loop: CASSLHRGPSYEQYF. The DNA of the CDR3 is TGTGCCAGCAGCCTGCACAGGGGACCCTCCTACGAGCAGTACTTC.

The V gene is TRBV5-1, the J gene TRBJ2-6; 8 nucleotides match TRBD1. The CDR3 runs 17 residues. CDR1 SGHRS and CDR2 YFSETQ come from the germline V gene. J gave up 0 bases and V 4 bases, and 6 bases lay outside the gene matches. The CDR3 here is CASSLGQELSGANVLTF. In DNA, the CDR3 is TGCGCCAGCAGCCTGGGACAGGAACTCTCTGGGGCCAACGTCCTGACTTTC.

V gene TRBV9 combines with J gene TRBJ1-2; a weak D match, TRBD1 (6 bases). V was shortened by 4 bases and J by 1 base, with 14 bases between the two germline ends. Germline values: CDR1 SGDLS, CDR2 YYNGEE. The CDR3 consists of 15 residues. The CDR3 is CASSLGQKHNYGYTF. The CDR3 nucleotides are TGTGCCAGCAGCCTAGGACAGAAACATAACTATGGCTACACCTTC.